This T cell receptor beta chain emerged from a study of cytomegalovirus exposure and HLA in healthy donors. Study results and caveats: Overall, roughly 160 TCR beta chains were annotated as cytomegalovirus-associated. Rarity marked most TCR sequences, yet some public TCRs occurred in many donors. Published work reported that the classifier diagnosed cytomegalovirus status with high specificity and sensitivity. Under in vitro conditions, three CMV-associated chains were confirmed as specific for CMV antigens.

This CDR3 spans 14 amino acids. Trimming shortened V by 1 base and J by 14 bases, and 18 bases separated the two germline ends. From germline, CDR1 is LGHNA and CDR2 YSLEER. With respect to this clone: Its antigen remains unidentified.

Profiled with immunoSEQ multiplex PCR; TCRdb holds only in-frame clones, not every one. The table lists some 98,000 clones, around 88% of them singletons. The sample consisted of PBMCs. The V gene is TRBV4-3, the J gene TRBJ2-1; TRBD1 is a possible D gene (6 bases). The receptor was derived from a woman aged 25 to 39 in good health and CMV-seronegative. CDR3 DNA sequence: TGCGCCAGCAGCCAAGGCCCAACAGGGTTTAGAAAGTTCTTC. Encoded protein: CASSQGPTGFRKFF.